This entry describes one TCR beta chain. This sample stems from a study of tumour-infiltrating T cells in Burkitt lymphoma. TCRdb's table, derived via immunoSEQ multiplex PCR, lists solely in-frame clones and lacks some. The sample comprises about 900 clones, less than 95% of which are singletons, and about 59% rests with the top ten. Germline V CDR1 and CDR2: GTSNPN, SVGIG (reference sequence). Trimming at V came to 0 bases and at J to 2 bases, leaving 5 bases not matched to a gene. CDR3 length: 16 residues. This TCR was recovered from a human donor with diffuse large B-cell lymphoma. Source material: tumor tissue. The chain uses TRBV30 and TRBJ2-7, with 12 positions matching TRBD2. The CDR3 is CAWSVRRTSGTYEQYF. CDR3 bases: TGTGCCTGGAGTGTACGCAGGACTAGCGGGACCTACGAGCAGTACTTC.